This T cell receptor beta chain was found in a study of T cell responses to AZD1222 COVID-19 vaccine. Comments on this clone: Its antigen is currently unknown.

Some clones are missing from TCRdb's copy, which holds only in-frame ones; the method was immunoSEQ multiplex PCR. The table includes 80,000 to 90,000 clones, about 88% detected once. Findings of the study overall: In a largely white British group with more females than males, clonal diversity was possibly underestimated. As reported, nearly half of all spike-specific TCRs target variant regions that are unmutated. Only a handful of individuals given AZD1222 were seropositive at baseline.

This receptor was obtained from an adult in good health. The starting material was peripheral blood, obtained on day 0 of AZD1222 vaccination.

The CDR3 DNA reads TGCAGCGTTGTGGGGTCCCAAAAACTGTTTTTT. Translating gives CSVVGSQKLFF. V and J are TRBV29-1 and TRBJ1-4; D not certain. From germline, CDR1 is SQVTM and CDR2 ANQGSEA. This CDR3 is 11 amino acids long. Deletions cut 4 bases from V and 9 bases from J, with 9 bases between.